This record looks at one TCR beta chain sequence and its context. Its antigen is not known. These data originate in a study of T cell responses to AZD1222 COVID-19 vaccine. Regarding the study as a whole: The repertoires were collected only after the peak T cell response.

Profiled with immunoSEQ multiplex PCR; TCRdb holds only in-frame clones, not every one. The table has 150,000 to 200,000 clones, 90% seen once; the top ten hold 5% to 6.5%. The sequencing used peripheral blood, collected 28 days after the second AZD1222 dose. The clonotype comes from an adult who received the AZD1222 COVID-19 vaccine.

The chain's CDR3 is CASSLPDTGPGNTIYF. In nucleotides, the CDR3 is TGTGCCAGCAGTTTGCCTGACACGGGGCCTGGAAACACCATATATTTT. The V gene is TRBV28, the J gene TRBJ1-3; maybe TRBD1 (5 bases). The V end lost 3 bases, the J end lost 2 bases, and 14 bases lay between the germline ends. The CDR3 length is 16 residues. Germline assignment: CDR1 MDHEN and CDR2 SYDVKM.